This T cell receptor beta chain came from a study of OX40 agonist ivuxolimab in advanced cancers. The V gene lost 2 bases and the J gene lost 3 bases, with 14 bases spanning the gap. Germline V gene data show CDR1 as MNHEY and CDR2 as SVGAGI. The CDR3 is 16 amino acids. Clones were read by immunoSEQ multiplex PCR, and TCRdb kept only the in-frame ones, dropping some. The data contain about 16,000 clones, 80% to 95% of them singletons. This sequence was found in an adult with an advanced solid tumor such as melanoma, head and neck, liver or kidney cancer. The sequencing used CD4+ or CD8+ T cells sorted from blood, collected in a trial of the OX40 agonist ivuxolimab. The chain uses TRBV6-5 and TRBJ2-1; D is perhaps TRBD2 (6 bases). CDR3: CASSYPPGRGYNEQFF. The CDR3 DNA sequence: TGTGCCAGCAGTTACCCTCCGGGGCGGGGCTACAATGAGCAGTTCTTC.